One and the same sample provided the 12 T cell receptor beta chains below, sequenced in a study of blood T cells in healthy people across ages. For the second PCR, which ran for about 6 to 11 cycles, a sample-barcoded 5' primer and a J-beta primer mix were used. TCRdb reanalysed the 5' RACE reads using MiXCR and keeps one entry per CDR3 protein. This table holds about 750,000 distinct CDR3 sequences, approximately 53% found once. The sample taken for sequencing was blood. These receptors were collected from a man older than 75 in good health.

CDR3 nucleotide sequence: TGTGCCAGCAGCGTCAACCAGCGACCGGAGCCGACCCTCTGGGGCTACACCTTC. Residues: CASSVNQRPEPTLWGYTF. V is TRBV9 and J is TRBJ1-2; D is unclear. V shed 2 bases and J shed 8 bases, with 28 bases lying between them. This CDR3 comprises 18 residues. From germline, CDR1 is SGDLS and CDR2 YYNGEE.

CDR3 loop: CSVQTDRDGNEQFF. The CDR3 DNA follows: TGCAGTGTTCAGACGGACAGGGATGGGAATGAGCAGTTCTTC. The genes are TRBV20-1 and TRBJ2-1, with 8 bases aligning to TRBD1. There are 14 residues in the CDR3. From germline, CDR1 is DFQATT and CDR2 SNEGSKA (reference sequence). With 7 bases clipped from V and 7 bases from J, the junction kept 12 bases outside the gene matches.

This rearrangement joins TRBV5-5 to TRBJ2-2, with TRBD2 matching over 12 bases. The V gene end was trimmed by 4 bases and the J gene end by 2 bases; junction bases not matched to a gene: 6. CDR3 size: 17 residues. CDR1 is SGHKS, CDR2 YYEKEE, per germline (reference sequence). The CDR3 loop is CASSRGGLAGNTGELFF. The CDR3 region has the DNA TGTGCCAGCAGCAGGGGGGGACTAGCGGGCAACACCGGGGAGCTGTTTTTT.

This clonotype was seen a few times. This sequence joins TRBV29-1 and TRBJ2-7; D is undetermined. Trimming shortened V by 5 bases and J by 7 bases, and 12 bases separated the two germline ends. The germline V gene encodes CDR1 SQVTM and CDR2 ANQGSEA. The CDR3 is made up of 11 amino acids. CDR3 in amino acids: CSVWVQLEQYF. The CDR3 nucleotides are TGCAGCGTTTGGGTCCAGTTGGAGCAGTACTTC.

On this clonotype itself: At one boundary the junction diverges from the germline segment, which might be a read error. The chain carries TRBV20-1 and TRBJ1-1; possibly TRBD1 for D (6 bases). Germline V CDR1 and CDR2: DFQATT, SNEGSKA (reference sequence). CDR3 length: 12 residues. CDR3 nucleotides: TGCAGTGCCCAGGGGTTTGAATCTGAAGCTTACTTT. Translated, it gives CSAQGFESEAYF.

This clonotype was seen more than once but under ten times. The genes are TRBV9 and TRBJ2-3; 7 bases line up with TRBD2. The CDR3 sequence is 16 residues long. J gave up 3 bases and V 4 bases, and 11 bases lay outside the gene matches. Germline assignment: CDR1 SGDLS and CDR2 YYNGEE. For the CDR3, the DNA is TGTGCCAGCAGCCCAGCTAGCGGCCTAGGGACAGATACGCAGTATTTT. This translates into CASSPASGLGTDTQYF.

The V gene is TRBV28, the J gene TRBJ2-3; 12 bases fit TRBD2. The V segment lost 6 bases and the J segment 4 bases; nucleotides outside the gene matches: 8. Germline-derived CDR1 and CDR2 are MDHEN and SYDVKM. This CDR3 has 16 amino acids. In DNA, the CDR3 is TGTGCCAGCAGAGTGACTAGCGGGAGATGGGCAGATACGCAGTATTTT. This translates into CASRVTSGRWADTQYF.

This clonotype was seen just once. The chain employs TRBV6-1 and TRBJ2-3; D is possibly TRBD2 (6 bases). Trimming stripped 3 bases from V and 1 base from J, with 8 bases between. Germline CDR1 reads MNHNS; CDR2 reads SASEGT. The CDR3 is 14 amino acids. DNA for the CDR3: TGTGCCAGCAGTGACGGGGGTGGCACAGATACGCAGTATTTT. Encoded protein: CASSDGGGTDTQYF.

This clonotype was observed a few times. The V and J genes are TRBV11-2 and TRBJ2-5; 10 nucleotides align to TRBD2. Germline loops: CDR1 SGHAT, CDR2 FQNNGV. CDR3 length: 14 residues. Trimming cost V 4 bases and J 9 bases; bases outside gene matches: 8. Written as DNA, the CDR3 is TGTGCCAGCAGCTCCGGACTAGCGGTACCGGCCCAGTACTTC. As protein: CASSSGLAVPAQYF.

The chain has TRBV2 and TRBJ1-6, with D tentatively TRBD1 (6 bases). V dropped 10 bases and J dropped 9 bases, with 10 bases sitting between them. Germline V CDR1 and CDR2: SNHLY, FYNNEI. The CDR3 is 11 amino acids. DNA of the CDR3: TGTGCCACTGGAGGGGGTTCACCCCTCCACTTT. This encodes CATGGGSPLHF.

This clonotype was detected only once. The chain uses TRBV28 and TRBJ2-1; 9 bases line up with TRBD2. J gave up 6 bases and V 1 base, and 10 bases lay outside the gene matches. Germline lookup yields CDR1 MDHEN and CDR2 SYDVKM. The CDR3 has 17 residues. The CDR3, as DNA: TGTGCCAGCAGTTTATTCAGACTAGCGGCCTCGGGCAATGAGCAGTTCTTC. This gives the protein CASSLFRLAASGNEQFF.

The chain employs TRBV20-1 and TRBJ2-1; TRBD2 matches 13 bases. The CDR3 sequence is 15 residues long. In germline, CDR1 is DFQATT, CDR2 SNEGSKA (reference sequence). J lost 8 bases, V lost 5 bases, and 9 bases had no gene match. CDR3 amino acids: CSAPSPGLAGYEQFF. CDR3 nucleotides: TGCAGTGCTCCCTCCCCGGGACTAGCGGGATATGAGCAGTTCTTC.